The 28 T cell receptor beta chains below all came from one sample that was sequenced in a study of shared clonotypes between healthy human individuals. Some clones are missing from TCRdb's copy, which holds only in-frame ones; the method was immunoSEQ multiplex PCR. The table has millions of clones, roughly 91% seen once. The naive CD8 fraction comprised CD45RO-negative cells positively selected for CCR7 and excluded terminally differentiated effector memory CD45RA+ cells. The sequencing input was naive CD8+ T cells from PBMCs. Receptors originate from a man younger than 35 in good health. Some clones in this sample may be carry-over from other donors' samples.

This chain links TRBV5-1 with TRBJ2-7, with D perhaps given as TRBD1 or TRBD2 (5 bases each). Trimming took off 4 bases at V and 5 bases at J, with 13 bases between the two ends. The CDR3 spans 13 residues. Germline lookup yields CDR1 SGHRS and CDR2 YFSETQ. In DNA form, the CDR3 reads TGCGCCAGCAGCACCGGACGGGACCACGAGCAGTACTTC. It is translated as CASSTGRDHEQYF.

DNA of the CDR3: TGCAGCGTTGAAGGCAGGCCTTTCTATGGCTACACCTTC. It translates to CSVEGRPFYGYTF. The chain combines TRBV29-1 with TRBJ1-2; no definite D call. Germline CDR1 is SQVTM and CDR2 is ANQGSEA. The CDR3 contains 13 residues. V was cut by 1 base and J by 4 bases, with 10 bases left in between.

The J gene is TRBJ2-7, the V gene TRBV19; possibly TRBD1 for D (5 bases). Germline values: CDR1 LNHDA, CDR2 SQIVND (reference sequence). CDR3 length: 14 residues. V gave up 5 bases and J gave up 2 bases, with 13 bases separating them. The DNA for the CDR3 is TGTGCCAGTAGTTTCCAGGGCTGGACCTACGAGCAGTACTTC. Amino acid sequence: CASSFQGWTYEQYF.

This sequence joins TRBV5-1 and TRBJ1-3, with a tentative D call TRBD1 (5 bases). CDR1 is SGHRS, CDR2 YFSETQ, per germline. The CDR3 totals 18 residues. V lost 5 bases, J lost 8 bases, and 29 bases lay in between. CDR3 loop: CASRNSEPFPGEEDTIYF. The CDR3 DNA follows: TGCGCCAGCAGAAATTCAGAACCGTTCCCGGGGGAGGAAGACACCATATATTTT.

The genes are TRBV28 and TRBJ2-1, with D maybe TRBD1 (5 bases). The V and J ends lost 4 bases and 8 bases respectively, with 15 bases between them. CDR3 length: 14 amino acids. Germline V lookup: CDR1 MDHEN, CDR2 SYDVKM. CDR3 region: CASSSVREGDEQFF. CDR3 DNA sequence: TGTGCCAGCAGTTCTGTCAGGGAAGGGGATGAGCAGTTCTTC.

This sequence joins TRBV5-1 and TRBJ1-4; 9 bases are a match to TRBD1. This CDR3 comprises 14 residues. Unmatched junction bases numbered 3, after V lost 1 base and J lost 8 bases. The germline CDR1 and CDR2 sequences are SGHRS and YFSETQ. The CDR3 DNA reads TGCGCCAGCAGCTTGACAGGGGGCATGGAAAAACTGTTTTTT. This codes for CASSLTGGMEKLFF.

CDR3 nucleotide sequence: TGTGCCAGCAGTGATTGGGCGAACACCGGGGAGCTGTTTTTT. Protein sequence: CASSDWANTGELFF. The rearrangement uses TRBV6-4 and TRBJ2-2; no clear D gene. Trimming stripped 3 bases from V and 0 bases from J, with 5 bases between. This CDR3 has 14 residues. Germline CDR1 MRHNA, CDR2 SNTAGT.

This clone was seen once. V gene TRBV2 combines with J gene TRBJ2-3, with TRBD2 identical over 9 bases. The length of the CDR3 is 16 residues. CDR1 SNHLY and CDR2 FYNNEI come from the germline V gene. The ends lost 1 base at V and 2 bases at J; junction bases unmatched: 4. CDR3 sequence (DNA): TGTGCCAGCAGTGAAGGAATAGCGGGGGCCACAGATACGCAGTATTTT. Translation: CASSEGIAGATDTQYF. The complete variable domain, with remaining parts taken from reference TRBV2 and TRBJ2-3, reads EPEVTQTPSHQVTQMGQEVILRCVPISNHLYFYWYRQILGQKVEFLVSFYNNEISEKSEIFDDQFSVERPDGSNFTLKIRSTKLEDSAMYFCASSEGIAGATDTQYFGPGTRLTVL.

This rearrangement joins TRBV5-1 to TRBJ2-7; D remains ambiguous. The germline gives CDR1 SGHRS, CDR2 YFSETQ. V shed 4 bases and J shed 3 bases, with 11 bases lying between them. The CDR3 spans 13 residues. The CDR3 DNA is TGCGCCAGCAGCCGAGAACGGAACTACGAGCAGTACTTC. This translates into CASSRERNYEQYF.

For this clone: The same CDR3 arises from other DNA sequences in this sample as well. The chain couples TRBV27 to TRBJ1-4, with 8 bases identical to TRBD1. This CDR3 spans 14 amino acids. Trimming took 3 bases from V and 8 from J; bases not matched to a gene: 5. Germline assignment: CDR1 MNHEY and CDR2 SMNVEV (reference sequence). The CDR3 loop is CASSFQGAGEKLFF. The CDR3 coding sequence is TGTGCCAGCAGTTTCCAGGGGGCTGGCGAAAAACTGTTTTTT.

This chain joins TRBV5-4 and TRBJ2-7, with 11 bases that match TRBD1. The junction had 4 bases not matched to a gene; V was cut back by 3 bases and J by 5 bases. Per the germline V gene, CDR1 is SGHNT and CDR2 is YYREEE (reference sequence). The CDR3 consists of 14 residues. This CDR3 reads CASSWGQGVNEQYF. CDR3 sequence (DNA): TGTGCCAGCAGCTGGGGACAGGGGGTCAACGAGCAGTACTTC.

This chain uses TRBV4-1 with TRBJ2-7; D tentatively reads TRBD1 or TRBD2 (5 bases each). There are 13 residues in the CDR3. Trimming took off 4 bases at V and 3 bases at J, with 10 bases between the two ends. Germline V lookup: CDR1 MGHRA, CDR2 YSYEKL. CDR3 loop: CASSLGRGYEQYF. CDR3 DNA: TGCGCCAGCAGCCTGGGACGGGGCTACGAGCAGTACTTC.

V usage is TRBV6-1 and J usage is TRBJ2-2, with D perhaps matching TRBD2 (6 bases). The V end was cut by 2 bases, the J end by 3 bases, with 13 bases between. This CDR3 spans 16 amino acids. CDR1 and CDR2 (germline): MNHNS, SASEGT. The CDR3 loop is CASSELLLADTGELFF. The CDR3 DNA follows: TGTGCCAGCAGTGAACTTTTACTAGCAGACACCGGGGAGCTGTTTTTT.

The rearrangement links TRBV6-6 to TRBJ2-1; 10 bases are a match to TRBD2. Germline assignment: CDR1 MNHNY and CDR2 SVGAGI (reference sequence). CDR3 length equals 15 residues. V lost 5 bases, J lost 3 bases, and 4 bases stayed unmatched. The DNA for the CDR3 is TGTGCCAGCAGTCTAGCGGGAGCGGTCTACAATGAGCAGTTCTTC. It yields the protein CASSLAGAVYNEQFF.

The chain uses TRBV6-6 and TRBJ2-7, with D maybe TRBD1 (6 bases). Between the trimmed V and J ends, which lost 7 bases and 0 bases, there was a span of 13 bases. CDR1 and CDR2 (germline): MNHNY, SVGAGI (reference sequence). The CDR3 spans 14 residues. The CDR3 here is CASNTGSTSYEQYF. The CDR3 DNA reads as TGTGCCAGCAACACAGGGTCTACCTCCTACGAGCAGTACTTC.

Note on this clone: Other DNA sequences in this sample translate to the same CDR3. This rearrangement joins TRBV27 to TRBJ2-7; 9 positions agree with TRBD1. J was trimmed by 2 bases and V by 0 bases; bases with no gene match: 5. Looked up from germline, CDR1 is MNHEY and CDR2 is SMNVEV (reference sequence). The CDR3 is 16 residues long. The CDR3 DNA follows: TGTGCCAGCAGTTTATCCGCCGGGACAGGGACCTACGAGCAGTACTTC. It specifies CASSLSAGTGTYEQYF.

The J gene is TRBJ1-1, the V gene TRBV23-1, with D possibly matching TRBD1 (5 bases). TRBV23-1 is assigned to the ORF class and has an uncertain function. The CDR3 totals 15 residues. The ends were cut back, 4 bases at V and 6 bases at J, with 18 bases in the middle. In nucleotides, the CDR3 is TGCGCCAGCAGTCCCTCACAGGCCCCCGAGGCTGAAGCTTTCTTT. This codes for CASSPSQAPEAEAFF.

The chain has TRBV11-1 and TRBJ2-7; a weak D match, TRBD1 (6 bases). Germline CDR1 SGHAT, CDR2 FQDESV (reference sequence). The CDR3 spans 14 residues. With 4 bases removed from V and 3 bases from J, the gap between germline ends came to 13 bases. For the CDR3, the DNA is TGTGCCAGCAGCTCAAGACAGGCCCGCTACGAGCAGTACTTC. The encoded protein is CASSSRQARYEQYF.

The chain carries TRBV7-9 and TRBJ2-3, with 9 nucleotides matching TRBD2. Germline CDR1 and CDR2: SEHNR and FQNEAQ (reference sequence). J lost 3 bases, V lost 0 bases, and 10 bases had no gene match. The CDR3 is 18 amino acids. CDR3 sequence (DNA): TGTGCCAGCAGCTTAGCCATAGTGGTAGCGGGAGTGACAGATACGCAGTATTTT. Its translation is CASSLAIVVAGVTDTQYF.

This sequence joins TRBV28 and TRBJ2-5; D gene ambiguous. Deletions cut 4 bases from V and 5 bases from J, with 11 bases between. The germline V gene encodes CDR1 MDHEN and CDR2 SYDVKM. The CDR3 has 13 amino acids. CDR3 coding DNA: TGTGCCAGCAGTTATATGATAGGGGAGACCCAGTACTTC. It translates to CASSYMIGETQYF.

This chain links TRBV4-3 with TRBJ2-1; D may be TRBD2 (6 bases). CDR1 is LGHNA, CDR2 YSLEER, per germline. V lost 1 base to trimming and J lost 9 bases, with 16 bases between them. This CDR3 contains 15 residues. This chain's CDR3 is CASSQGSSGAGEQFF. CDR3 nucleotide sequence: TGCGCCAGCAGCCAAGGTAGTAGCGGAGCGGGTGAGCAGTTCTTC.

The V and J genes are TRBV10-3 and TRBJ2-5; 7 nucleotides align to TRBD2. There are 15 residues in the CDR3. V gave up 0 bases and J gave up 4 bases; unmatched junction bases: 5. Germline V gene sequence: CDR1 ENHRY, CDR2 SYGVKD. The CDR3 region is CAISESPGGVETQYF. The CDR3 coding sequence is TGTGCCATCAGTGAGTCGCCGGGAGGAGTAGAGACCCAGTACTTC.

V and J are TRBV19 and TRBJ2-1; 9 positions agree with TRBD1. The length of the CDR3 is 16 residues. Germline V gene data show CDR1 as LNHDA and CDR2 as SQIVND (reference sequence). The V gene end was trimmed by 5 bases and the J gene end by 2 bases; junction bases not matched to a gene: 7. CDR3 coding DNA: TGTGCCAGTAGTGCCCAGACAGGGGGGCCCTACAATGAGCAGTTCTTC. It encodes CASSAQTGGPYNEQFF.

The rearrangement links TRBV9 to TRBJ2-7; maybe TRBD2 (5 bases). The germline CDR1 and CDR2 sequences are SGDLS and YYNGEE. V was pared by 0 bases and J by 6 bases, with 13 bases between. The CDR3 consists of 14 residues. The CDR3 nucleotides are TGTGCCAGCAGCGTAGGAGCGGAAACCTTCGAGCAGTACTTC. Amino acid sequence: CASSVGAETFEQYF.

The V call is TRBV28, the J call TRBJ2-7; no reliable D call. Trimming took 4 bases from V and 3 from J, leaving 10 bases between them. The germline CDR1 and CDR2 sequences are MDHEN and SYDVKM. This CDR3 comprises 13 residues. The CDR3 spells CASSYSDDYEQYF. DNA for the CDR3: TGTGCCAGCAGTTATTCGGACGACTACGAGCAGTACTTC.

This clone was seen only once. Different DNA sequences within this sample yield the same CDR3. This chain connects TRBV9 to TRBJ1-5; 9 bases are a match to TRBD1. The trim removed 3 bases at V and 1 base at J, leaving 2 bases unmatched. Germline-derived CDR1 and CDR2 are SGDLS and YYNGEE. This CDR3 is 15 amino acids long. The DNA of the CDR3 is TGTGCCAGCAGCGCAGGGACAGGGAGCAATCAGCCCCAGCATTTT. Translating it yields CASSAGTGSNQPQHF.

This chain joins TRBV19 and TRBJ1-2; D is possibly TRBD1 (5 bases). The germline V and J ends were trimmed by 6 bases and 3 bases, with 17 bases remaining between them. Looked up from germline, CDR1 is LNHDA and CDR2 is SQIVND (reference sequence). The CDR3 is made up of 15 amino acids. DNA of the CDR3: TGTGCCAGTAGCCCCTGGACAACGGTGGACTATGGCTACACCTTC. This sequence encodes CASSPWTTVDYGYTF.

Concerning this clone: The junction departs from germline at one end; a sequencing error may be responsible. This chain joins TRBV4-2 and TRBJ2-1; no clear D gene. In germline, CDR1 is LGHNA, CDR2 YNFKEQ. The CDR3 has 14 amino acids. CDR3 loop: CANSQVGLGYEQFF. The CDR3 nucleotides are TGTGCCAACAGCCAAGTGGGCTTAGGGTATGAGCAGTTCTTC.